This entry is about one TCR beta chain. Its specificity is unknown. The sample is drawn from a study of cytomegalovirus exposure and HLA in healthy donors. The CDR3 length is 15 residues. Germline V gene data show CDR1 as SGHVS and CDR2 as FQNEAQ. With V trimmed by 0 bases and J by 7 bases, 7 bases remained unmatched. Researchers ran the PCR with 60 Vbeta and 13 Jbeta primers. Only in-frame clones appear in the TCRdb table, and some are missing; sequencing was by immunoSEQ multiplex PCR. Among 150,000 to 200,000 clones listed, roughly 73% were seen once. Overall study findings and caveats: Roughly uniform sequencing depth across donors was assumed, possibly incorrectly. Of the V segments, some could not be distinguished, including TRBV6-2 and TRBV6-3, and were excluded. Several of the most significant clusters were apparently associated with common viral pathogens in a later analysis. Reportedly, HLA-A and HLA-B alleles of most subjects were accurately predicted from TCR beta.

The clonotype was recovered from a young woman in good health and CMV-seronegative. The sample comprised PBMCs. This chain joins TRBV7-8 and TRBJ2-7; 9 positions agree with TRBD1. The CDR3 sequence is CASSLADRGRPEQYF. CDR3 sequence (DNA): TGTGCCAGCAGCTTAGCGGACAGGGGCCGACCGGAGCAGTACTTC.